This T cell receptor (beta chain) was recorded in a study of T cell responses to AZD1222 COVID-19 vaccine. Points from the study as a whole: Donors were chiefly white British, with a greater number of females, and clonal diversity was perhaps underestimated. Spike-specific TCR breadth and depth rose after two AZD1222 doses.

Only in-frame clones appear in the TCRdb table, and some are missing; sequencing was by immunoSEQ multiplex PCR. The sample holds tens of thousands of clones; roughly 89% are singletons and the top ten take about 9.6%. This clone was seen just once. Its antigen is currently unknown. The V gene end was trimmed by 6 bases and the J gene end by 2 bases; junction bases not matched to a gene: 9. CDR3 size: 15 residues. CDR1 MDHEN and CDR2 SYDVKM come from the germline V gene. The sample consisted of peripheral blood, taken 28 days after the second AZD1222 dose. This TCR was recovered from an adult who received the AZD1222 COVID-19 vaccine. The genes are TRBV28 and TRBJ2-5; 7 nucleotides align to TRBD1. The CDR3 bases are TGTGCCAGCAGCCCAAGACAGGGTGGGCAAGAGACCCAGTACTTC. It encodes CASSPRQGGQETQYF.